The entry that follows covers one TCR beta chain sequence. Its antigen is not known. This record belongs to a study of shared clonotypes between healthy human individuals. Trimming cost V 4 bases and J 9 bases; bases outside gene matches: 7. The V gene's germline CDR1 is SGDLS and CDR2 YYNGEE. This CDR3 contains 13 residues. Every immunoSEQ plate was one replicate of a subset's evenly spread DNA. In the original processing: ImmunoSEQ output lacked quality scores and full-length reads, limiting matched filtering. TCRdb's copy holds only in-frame clones and misses some; the assay was immunoSEQ multiplex PCR. That table supplies the V and J calls and clone size; D and trimming were determined from the DNA. The sample lists 2,500,000 or so clones, approximately 94% occurring once. Notes on the study in general: Non-shared clonotypes displayed generation probabilities falling below those of clonotypes present in all four donors.

The sample consisted of naive CD4+ T cells sorted from blood. Subset: CD45RA+ positively selected. The TCR was taken from a man in his late teens or twenties in good health. This sequence joins TRBV9 and TRBJ2-1; 7 nucleotides agree with TRBD1. The CDR3 DNA reads TGTGCCAGCAGCCCCCGACAGGGCACTGAGCAGTTCTTC. This codes for CASSPRQGTEQFF.